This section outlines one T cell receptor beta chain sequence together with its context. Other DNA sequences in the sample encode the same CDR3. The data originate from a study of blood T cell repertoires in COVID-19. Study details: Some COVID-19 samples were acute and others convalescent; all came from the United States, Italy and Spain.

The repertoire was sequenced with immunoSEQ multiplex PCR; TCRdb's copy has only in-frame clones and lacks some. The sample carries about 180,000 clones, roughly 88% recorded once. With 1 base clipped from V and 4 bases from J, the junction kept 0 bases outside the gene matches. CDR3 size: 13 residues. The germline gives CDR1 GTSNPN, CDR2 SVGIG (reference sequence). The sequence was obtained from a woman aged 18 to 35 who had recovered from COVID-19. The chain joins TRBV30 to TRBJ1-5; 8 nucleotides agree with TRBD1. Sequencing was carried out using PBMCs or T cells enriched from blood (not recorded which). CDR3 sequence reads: CAWSGTGNQPQHF. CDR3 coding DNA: TGTGCCTGGAGTGGGACAGGGAATCAGCCCCAGCATTTT.